The entry below describes one T cell receptor beta chain. Its antigen remains undetermined. Per-nucleotide qualities are absent, and no much larger clonotype sits a single base away. Explained via the paper, the time point label denotes: about 28 days (+/-7) after the second vaccine dose. In the paper's terms, the treatment or condition label means: meningococcal conjugate vaccine given as trial control. Samples from vaccinated people were obtained from the UK trials COV001 and COV002, which included a single-blind randomized controlled phase 2/3 trial of AZD1222 (ChAdOx1 nCoV-19) in healthy adults. For TCRbeta chain sequencing, PBMC samples from trial participants were taken at day 0 and at day 28 after the second dose. This sample was taken from a study of T cell responses to AZD1222 COVID-19 vaccine (dated by TCRdb to about 2021). For the wider study: A total of 233 trial participants underwent TCR sequencing, of whom 200 to 220 had received two doses of AZD1222 and some 25 had received two doses of the MenACWY control vaccine. Enrollment into the trials was organized by age into subgroups of 18-55, 56-69 and 70-plus years, and those subgroups contained roughly 140, 27 and 60 TCR-sequenced participants, respectively.

The CDR3 regions of human TCRbeta chains were analyzed by immunosequencing. The paper's data handling went like this. Repertoire TCRs were matched against a reference library of SARS-CoV-2-specific TCRs generated with the MIRA antigen-specificity platform. Breadth was defined as the fraction of unique TCRs that were SARS-CoV-2-associated. Depth was defined as the fraction of total T cells that were SARS-CoV-2-associated. Using the MIRA data, each spike-specific TCR was assigned both to the spike region to which the TCR was reactive and to a CD4 or CD8 class. Log10-transformed breadth and depth values were compared by one-way ANOVA with Sidak's multiple comparisons tests. In TCRdb, the immuneACCESS table is reduced to in-frame sequences with V and J assigned. These tables do not hold every clone; where another copy was compared, an unresolved V gene accounts for under half, and the others remain unexplained. The DNA was the basis for D and trimming; V, J and clone size are from that table. The sample table contains 120,000 to 150,000 clones; only one count was recorded for 88% of them. The leading ten clones occupy approximately 5.6% of the sample.

The junction shows trimming of 5 bases on V and 4 bases on J, and the gene matches do not reach 5 bases of it. The CDR3 goes from the cysteine to the phenylalanine over 14 residues. Of all the DNA, just the CDR3 is kept, 42 bases in frame from base 1. CDR1 is given as SGHDT and CDR2 as YYEEEE, both from the germline V gene. Overall results and qualifications from the work: After two AZD1222 doses, spike-specific TCR breadth and depth were significantly higher than at day 0 and than in MenACWY recipients. Reportedly, close to half of the unique spike-specific TCRs recognized epitopes lying outside the regions that are mutated in the B.1.351 and B.1.1.7 variants. No day 14 peak-response samples were available, so repertoires were characterized only after the peak T cell response. Vaccine-associated CD4 TCRs spanned the whole spike protein, with dominant responses in regions 160-218 and 743-854. Only a handful of AZD1222 recipients were SARS-CoV-2 seropositive at baseline, limiting conclusions about previously exposed vaccinees. Most participants were white British and females outnumbered males, and the authors suggested that clonal diversity may have been underestimated. In the small 56-69-year group, the increase in depth fell short of significance, most likely because of low power.

The sequence was collected from an adult who received the MenACWY meningococcal vaccine as a control. The chain links TRBV5-6 with TRBJ1-3, with 8 bases in between that match TRBD1. The sample here was peripheral blood, taken 28 days after the second dose of the MenACWY control vaccine. The DNA sequence is as follows: TGTGCCAGCAGAGCGACAGGGGAGGGAAACACCATATATTTT. This is translated as CASRATGEGNTIYF.